Below, 2 T cell receptor beta chains from the same sample are listed, as sequenced in a study of CD8 T cells in Susac syndrome. cDNA came from roughly 0.53 to 1 ug RNA primed by random hexamers. TCRdb reprocessed the immunoSEQ multiplex PCR reads with MiXCR, giving one entry per CDR3 protein. Found here are approximately 74,000 distinct CDR3 sequences, 85% to 95% of them singletons; the top ten hold 0.5% to 0.65%. The sample was CD4+ T cells from PBMCs. These receptors came from a human donor with Susac syndrome.

This chain joins TRBV7-9 and TRBJ2-3, with 9 bases matching TRBD2. J lost 4 bases, V lost 5 bases, and 16 bases had no gene match. The germline V gene has CDR1 SEHNR and CDR2 FQNEAQ (reference sequence). This CDR3 spans 18 amino acids. CDR3 in DNA: TGTGCCAGCAGCCCTCGACGGGTAGCGGGGGCTTCATCAGATACGCAGTATTTT. This codes for CASSPRRVAGASSDTQYF.

With regard to this clonotype: An end of the junction does not agree with germline; a read error may underlie this. This sequence joins TRBV20-1 and TRBJ2-1; either TRBD1 or TRBD2 may supply D (6 bases each). Germline lookup yields CDR1 DFQATT and CDR2 SNEGSKA (reference sequence). The CDR3 runs 14 residues. The CDR3, as DNA: TGCAGTTCTAGCAGAGGGGGGACTCTCAATGAGCAGTTCTTC. Translation: CSSSRGGTLNEQFF.